This T cell receptor (beta chain) was sequenced for a study of response to subunit inactivated influenza vaccine. Study results and limitations: T cells newly recruited by each seasonal influenza vaccination are few, the authors suggested.

TCRdb re-called the RT-PCR reads with MiXCR, one entry per CDR3 protein. The table records 560,000 or so distinct CDR3 sequences, approximately 7.1% of them present only once. This CDR3 has 14 amino acids. CDR1 is SGDLS and CDR2 is YYNGEE in the germline V gene. V was pared by 1 base and J by 5 bases, with 2 bases of the junction left unmatched. Concerning this clonotype: The antigen is undetermined.

The gene calls are TRBV9 and TRBJ2-2, with TRBD1 matching over 7 bases. The sequenced sample was PBMCs from blood, obtained less than 30 months after vaccination. The receptor's source is a man between 50 and 69 years old who received an inactivated influenza vaccine. This CDR3 reads CASSVLGQTGELFF. The CDR3 DNA follows: TGTGCCAGCAGCGTACTGGGACAGACCGGGGAGCTGTTTTTT.